This TCR beta chain derives from a study of blood T cell repertoires in COVID-19. On the study more broadly: COVID-19 samples from acute and convalescent phases originated in the United States, Italy and Spain. T cells, B-cell-depleted T cells, or PBMCs supplied cDNA or gDNA.

In the original workflow: Quantification of nucleated cells was approximated via reference gene primer amplification. Using immunoSEQ multiplex PCR, the repertoire was profiled, and TCRdb retains in-frame clones only, with some absent. V, J and clone size are those of that table, while D and trimming were read from the DNA. The repertoire has 50,000 to 70,000 clones, about 78% of them found once; the top ten carry over 20%. The CDR3 covers 13 residues. J was trimmed by 0 bases and V by 6 bases; bases with no gene match: 1. The chain uses TRBV12-3 or TRBV12-4 and TRBJ1-2; TRBD1 matches at 7 bases. The source material was peripheral blood. The source is a man aged 45-60 years with active or convalescent COVID-19. The CDR3 DNA is TGTGCCAGCAGCACAGGGGCTAACTATGGCTACACCTTC. Protein sequence: CASSTGANYGYTF.